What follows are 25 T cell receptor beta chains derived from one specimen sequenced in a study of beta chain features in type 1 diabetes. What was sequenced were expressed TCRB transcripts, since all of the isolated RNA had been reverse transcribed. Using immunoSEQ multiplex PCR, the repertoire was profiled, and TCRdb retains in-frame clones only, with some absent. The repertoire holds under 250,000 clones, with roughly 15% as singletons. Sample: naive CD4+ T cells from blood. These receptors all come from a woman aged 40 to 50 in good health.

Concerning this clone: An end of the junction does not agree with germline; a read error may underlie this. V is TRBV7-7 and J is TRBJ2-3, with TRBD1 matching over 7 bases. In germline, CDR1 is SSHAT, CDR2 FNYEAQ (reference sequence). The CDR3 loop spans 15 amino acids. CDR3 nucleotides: TGTGCTAGCAGTCAAGGGGGCGGCGGGACAGATACGCAGTATTTT. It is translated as CASSQGGGGTDTQYF.

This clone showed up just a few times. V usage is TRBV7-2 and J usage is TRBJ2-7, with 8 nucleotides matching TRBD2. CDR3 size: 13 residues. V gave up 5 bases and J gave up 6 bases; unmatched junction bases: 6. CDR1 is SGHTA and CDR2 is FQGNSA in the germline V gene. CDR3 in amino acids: CASSQTSGGEQYF. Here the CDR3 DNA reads TGTGCCAGCAGCCAAACTAGCGGCGGCGAGCAGTACTTC.

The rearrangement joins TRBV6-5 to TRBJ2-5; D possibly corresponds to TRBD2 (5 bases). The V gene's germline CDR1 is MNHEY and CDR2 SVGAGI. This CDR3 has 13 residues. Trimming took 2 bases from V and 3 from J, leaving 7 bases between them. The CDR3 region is CASSYVLEETQYF. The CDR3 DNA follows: TGTGCCAGCAGTTACGTACTAGAAGAGACCCAGTACTTC.

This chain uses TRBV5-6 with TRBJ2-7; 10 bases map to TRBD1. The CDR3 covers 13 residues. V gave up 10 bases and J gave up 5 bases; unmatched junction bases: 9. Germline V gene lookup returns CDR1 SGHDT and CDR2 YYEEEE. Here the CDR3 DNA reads TGTGCCGGAATGACAGGGGGCAAGAACGAGCAGTACTTC. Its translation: CAGMTGGKNEQYF. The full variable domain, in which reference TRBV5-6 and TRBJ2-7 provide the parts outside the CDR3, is DAGVTQSPTHLIKTRGQQVTLRCSPKSGHDTVSWYQQALGQGPQFIFQYYEEEERQRGNFPDRFSGHQFPNYSSELNVNALLLGDSALYLCAGMTGGKNEQYFGPGTRLTVT.

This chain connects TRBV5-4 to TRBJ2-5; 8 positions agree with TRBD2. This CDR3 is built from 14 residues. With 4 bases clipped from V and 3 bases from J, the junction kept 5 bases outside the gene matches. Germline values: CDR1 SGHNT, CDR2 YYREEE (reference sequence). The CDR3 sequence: CASSGIAGKETQYF. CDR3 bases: TGTGCCAGCAGCGGGATAGCGGGGAAAGAGACCCAGTACTTC.

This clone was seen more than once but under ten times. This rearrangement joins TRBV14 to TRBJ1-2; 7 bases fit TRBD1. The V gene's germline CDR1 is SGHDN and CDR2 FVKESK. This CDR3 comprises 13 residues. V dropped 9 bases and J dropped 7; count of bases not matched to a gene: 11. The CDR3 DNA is TGTGCCAGTGGGGACAGCTCCTTCATTGGCTACACCTTC. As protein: CASGDSSFIGYTF.

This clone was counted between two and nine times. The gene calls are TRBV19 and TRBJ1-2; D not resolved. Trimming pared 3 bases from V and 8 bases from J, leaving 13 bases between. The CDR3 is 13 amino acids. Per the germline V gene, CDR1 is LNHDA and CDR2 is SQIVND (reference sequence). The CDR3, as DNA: TGTGCCAGTAGTATTGATGGCCCAGGCGGCTACACCTTC. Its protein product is CASSIDGPGGYTF. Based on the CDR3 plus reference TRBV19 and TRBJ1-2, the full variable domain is DGGITQSPKYLFRKEGQNVTLSCEQNLNHDAMYWYRQDPGQGLRLIYYSQIVNDFQKGDIAEGYSVSREKKESFPLTVTSAQKNPTAFYLCASSIDGPGGYTFGSGTRLTVV.

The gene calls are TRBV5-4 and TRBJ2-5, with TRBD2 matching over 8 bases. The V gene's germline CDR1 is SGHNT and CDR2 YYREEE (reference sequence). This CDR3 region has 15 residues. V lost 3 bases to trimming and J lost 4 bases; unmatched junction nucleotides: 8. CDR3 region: CASSSKRGQAETQYF. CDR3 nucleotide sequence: TGTGCCAGCAGCTCCAAGCGGGGGCAGGCAGAGACCCAGTACTTC.

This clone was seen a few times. CDR3 amino acids: CASSFLGQGSDGYTF. CDR3 bases: TGTGCCAGCAGTTTCCTGGGACAGGGATCGGATGGCTACACCTTC. The chain joins TRBV6-5 to TRBJ1-2, with TRBD1 matching over 9 bases. The trim removed 4 bases at V and 6 bases at J, leaving 9 bases unmatched. Looked up from germline, CDR1 is MNHEY and CDR2 is SVGAGI. The CDR3 is 15 amino acids.

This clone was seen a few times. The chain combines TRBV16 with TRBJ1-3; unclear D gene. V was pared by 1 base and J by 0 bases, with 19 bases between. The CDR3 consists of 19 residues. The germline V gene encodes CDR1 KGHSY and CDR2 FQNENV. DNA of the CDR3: TGTGCCAGCAGCCAATTAATCCGTTCGCGGCTGAGCTCTGGAAACACCATATATTTT. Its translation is CASSQLIRSRLSSGNTIYF.

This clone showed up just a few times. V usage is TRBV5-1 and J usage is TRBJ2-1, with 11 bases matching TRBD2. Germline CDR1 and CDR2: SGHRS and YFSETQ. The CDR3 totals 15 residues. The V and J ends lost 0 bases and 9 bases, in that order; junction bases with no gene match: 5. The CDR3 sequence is CASSLGLAGFSEQFF. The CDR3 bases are TGCGCCAGCAGCTTGGGACTAGCGGGGTTCAGTGAGCAGTTCTTC.

CDR3 region: CASLPAGGLYNEQFF. CDR3 DNA sequence: TGTGCCTCGCTACCTGCCGGGGGGCTATACAATGAGCAGTTCTTC. The chain joins TRBV19 to TRBJ2-1, with a weak D call TRBD2 (7 bases). The CDR3 runs to 15 residues. The V gene lost 11 bases and the J gene lost 4 bases, with 21 bases spanning the gap. The germline V gene has CDR1 LNHDA and CDR2 SQIVND (reference sequence).

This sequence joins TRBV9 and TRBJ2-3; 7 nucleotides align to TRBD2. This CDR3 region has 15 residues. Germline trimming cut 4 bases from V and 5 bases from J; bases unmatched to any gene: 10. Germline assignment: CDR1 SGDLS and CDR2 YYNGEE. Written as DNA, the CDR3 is TGTGCCAGCAGCATCAGCGGGGAGAGCGTAGATACGCAGTATTTT. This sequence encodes CASSISGESVDTQYF. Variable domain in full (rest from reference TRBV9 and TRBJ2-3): DSGVTQTPKHLITATGQRVTLRCSPRSGDLSVYWYQQSLDQGLQFLIQYYNGEERAKGNILERFSAQQFPDLHSELNLSSLELGDSALYFCASSISGESVDTQYFGPGTRLTVL.

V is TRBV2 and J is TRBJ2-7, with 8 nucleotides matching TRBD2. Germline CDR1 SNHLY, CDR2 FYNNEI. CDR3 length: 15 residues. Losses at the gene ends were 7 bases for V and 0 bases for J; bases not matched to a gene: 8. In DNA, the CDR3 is TGTGCCAGCATGGGGGGCGGGGGGCTCTCCTACGAGCAGTACTTC. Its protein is CASMGGGGLSYEQYF.

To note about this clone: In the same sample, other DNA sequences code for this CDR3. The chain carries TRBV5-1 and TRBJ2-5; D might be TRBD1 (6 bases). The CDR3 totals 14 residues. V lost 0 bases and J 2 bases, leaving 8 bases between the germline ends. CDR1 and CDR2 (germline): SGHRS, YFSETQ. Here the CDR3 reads CASSLGGTQETQYF. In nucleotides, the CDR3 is TGCGCCAGCAGCTTGGGAGGGACACAAGAGACCCAGTACTTC.

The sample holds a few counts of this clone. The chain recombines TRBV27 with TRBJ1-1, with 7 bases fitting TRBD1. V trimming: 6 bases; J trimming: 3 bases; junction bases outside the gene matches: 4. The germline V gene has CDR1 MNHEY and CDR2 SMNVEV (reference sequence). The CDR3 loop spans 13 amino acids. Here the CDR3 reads CASRTTGYTEAFF. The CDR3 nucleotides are TGTGCCAGCAGGACGACAGGGTACACTGAAGCTTTCTTT.

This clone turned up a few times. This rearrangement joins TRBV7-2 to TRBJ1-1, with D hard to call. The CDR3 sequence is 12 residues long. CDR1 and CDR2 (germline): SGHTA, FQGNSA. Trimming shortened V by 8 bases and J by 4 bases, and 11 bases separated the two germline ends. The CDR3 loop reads CASALGATEAFF. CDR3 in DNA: TGTGCCAGCGCCCTCGGTGCCACTGAAGCTTTCTTT.

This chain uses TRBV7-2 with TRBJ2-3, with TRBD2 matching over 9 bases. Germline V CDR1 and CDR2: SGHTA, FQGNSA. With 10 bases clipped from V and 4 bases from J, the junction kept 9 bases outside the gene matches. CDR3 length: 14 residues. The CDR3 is CATGGGARADTQYF. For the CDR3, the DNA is TGTGCCACGGGCGGGGGGGCCAGGGCAGATACGCAGTATTTT.

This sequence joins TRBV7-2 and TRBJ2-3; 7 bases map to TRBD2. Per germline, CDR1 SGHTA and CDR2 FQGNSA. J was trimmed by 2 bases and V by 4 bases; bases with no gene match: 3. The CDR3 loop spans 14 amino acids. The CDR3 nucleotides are TGTGCCAGCAGCTACGGGACTACCACAGATACGCAGTATTTT. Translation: CASSYGTTTDTQYF.

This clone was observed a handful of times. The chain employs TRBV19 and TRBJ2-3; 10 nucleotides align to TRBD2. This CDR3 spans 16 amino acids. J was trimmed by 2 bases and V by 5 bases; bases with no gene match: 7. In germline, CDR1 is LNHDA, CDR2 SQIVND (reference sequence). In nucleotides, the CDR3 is TGTGCCAGTAGTTCCCGGACTAGCGGACCCACAGATACGCAGTATTTT. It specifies CASSSRTSGPTDTQYF. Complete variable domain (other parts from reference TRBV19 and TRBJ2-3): DGGITQSPKYLFRKEGQNVTLSCEQNLNHDAMYWYRQDPGQGLRLIYYSQIVNDFQKGDIAEGYSVSREKKESFPLTVTSAQKNPTAFYLCASSSRTSGPTDTQYFGPGTRLTVL.

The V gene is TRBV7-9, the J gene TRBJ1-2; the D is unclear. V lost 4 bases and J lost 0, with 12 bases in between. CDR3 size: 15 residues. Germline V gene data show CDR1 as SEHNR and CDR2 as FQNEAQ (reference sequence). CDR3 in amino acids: CASSSQNFPNYGYTF. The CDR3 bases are TGTGCCAGCAGCTCGCAGAATTTTCCTAACTATGGCTACACCTTC. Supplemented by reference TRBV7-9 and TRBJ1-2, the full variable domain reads DTGVSQNPRHKITKRGQNVTFRCDPISEHNRLYWYRQTLGQGPEFLTYFQNEAQLEKSRLLSDRFSAERPKGSFSTLEIQRTEQGDSAMYLCASSSQNFPNYGYTFGSGTRLTVV.

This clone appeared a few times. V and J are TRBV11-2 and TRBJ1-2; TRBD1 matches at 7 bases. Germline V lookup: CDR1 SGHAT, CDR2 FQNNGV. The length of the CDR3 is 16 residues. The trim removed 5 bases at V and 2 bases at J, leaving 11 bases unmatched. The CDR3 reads CASSIGGQQGNYGYTF. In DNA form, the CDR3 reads TGTGCCAGCAGCATAGGGGGCCAACAGGGGAACTATGGCTACACCTTC.

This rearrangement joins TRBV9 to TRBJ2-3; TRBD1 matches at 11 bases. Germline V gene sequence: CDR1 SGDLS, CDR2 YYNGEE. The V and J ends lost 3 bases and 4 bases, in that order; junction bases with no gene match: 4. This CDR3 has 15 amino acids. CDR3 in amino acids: CASSGWTGGADTQYF. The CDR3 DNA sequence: TGTGCCAGCAGCGGTTGGACAGGGGGCGCAGATACGCAGTATTTT.

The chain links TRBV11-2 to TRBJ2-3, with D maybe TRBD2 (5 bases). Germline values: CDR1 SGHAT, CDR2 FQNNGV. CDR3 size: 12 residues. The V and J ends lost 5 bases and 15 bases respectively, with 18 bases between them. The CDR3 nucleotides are TGTGCCAGCAGCCCGGAACTAGTCCGGCACTATTTT. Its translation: CASSPELVRHYF.

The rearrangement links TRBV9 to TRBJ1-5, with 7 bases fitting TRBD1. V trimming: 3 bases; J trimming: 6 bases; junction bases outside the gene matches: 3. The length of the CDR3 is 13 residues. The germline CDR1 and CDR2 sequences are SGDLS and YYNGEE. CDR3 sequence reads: CASSATGIQPQHF. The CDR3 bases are TGTGCCAGCAGCGCGACAGGGATTCAGCCCCAGCATTTT. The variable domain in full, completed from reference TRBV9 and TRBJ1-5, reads DSGVTQTPKHLITATGQRVTLRCSPRSGDLSVYWYQQSLDQGLQFLIQYYNGEERAKGNILERFSAQQFPDLHSELNLSSLELGDSALYFCASSATGIQPQHFGDGTRLSIL.